This T cell receptor (beta chain) was retrieved from a study of T-cell reconstitution after alpha-beta-depleted transplantation in children. TCRbeta library construction was performed incorporating unique molecular identifiers. TCRdb re-analysed the PCR reads in MiXCR, keeping a single row per CDR3 protein. This sample has about 830,000 distinct CDR3 sequences, with approximately 15% found just once. Germline V gene lookup returns CDR1 DFQATT and CDR2 SNEGSKA (reference sequence). Trimming took 2 bases from V and 8 from J; bases not matched to a gene: 1. CDR3 length: 12 residues. This clonotype has a handful of counts.

The clonotype comes from a male patient younger than 18 who had a stem cell transplant for acute lymphoblastic leukemia, so the T cells may come from the graft donor. Here the sequenced sample was PBMCs, mostly from graft donor cells, taken 360 days after TCRalphabeta/CD19-depleted stem cell transplant. V usage is TRBV20-1 and J usage is TRBJ2-2; 8 nucleotides match TRBD1. The chain's CDR3 is CSARQGAGELFF. The CDR3 DNA sequence: TGCAGTGCTAGACAGGGGGCTGGGGAGCTGTTTTTT.